The subject of this entry is one TCR beta chain. The antigen is not known. This sample was taken from a study of blood T cells in healthy people across ages. Study results and limitations: The unknown donor CMV status may have confounded expanded clonotype changes.

For the second PCR, which ran for about 7 to 12 cycles, a sample-barcoded 5' primer and a J-beta primer mix were used. Unique molecular identifiers of 12 random nucleotides labeled each cDNA. TCRdb ran MiXCR on the 5' RACE reads and lists one entry per CDR3 protein. Of hundreds of thousands of distinct CDR3 sequences in the sample, roughly 50% were seen once. Each donor had around 9.2 milliliters of peripheral blood drawn. Every sample yielded at least 6 million isolated PBMCs. Material: blood. The clonotype originates from a man in his forties or fifties in good health.

CDR3 nucleotide sequence: TGTGCCAGCAGTGAAGCCCGGGGAACGAACATTCAGTACTTC. It translates to CASSEARGTNIQYF. This chain connects TRBV2 to TRBJ2-4; tentative D call: TRBD2 (5 bases). The CDR3 extends over 14 amino acids. V was pared by 0 bases and J by 7 bases, with 10 bases between. Germline V gene lookup returns CDR1 SNHLY and CDR2 FYNNEI.